One and the same sample provided the 18 T cell receptor beta chains below, sequenced in a study of T cells in Graves' hyperthyroidism and ophthalmopathy. RNA transcripts served as the template for amplifying TCR beta CDR3 regions. An initial round of RT-PCR targeting the TCR CDR3 relied on the HTBI primer set. TCRdb analysed the multiplex PCR reads with MiXCR anew, one entry per CDR3 protein. This sample carries 380,000 or so distinct CDR3 sequences, around 14% of them seen once, and the ten largest clones take under 30%. Source material: blood. These receptors came from a woman aged 25 to 39 with Graves' hyperthyroidism.

The chain couples TRBV5-8 to TRBJ2-7; 7 bases are a match to TRBD1. The CDR3 runs to 15 residues. The ends lost 6 bases at V and 1 base at J; junction bases unmatched: 10. Germline V gives CDR1 SGHTS, CDR2 YDEGEE. CDR3 DNA: TGTGCCAGCACTATTCCGGGGACAGAGTCCTACGAGCAGTACTTC. Translation: CASTIPGTESYEQYF. Variable domain in full (rest from reference TRBV5-8 and TRBJ2-7): EAGVTQSPTHLIKTRGQQATLRCSPISGHTSVYWYQQALGLGLQFLLWYDEGEERNRGNFPPRFSGRQFPNYSSELNVNALELEDSALYLCASTIPGTESYEQYFGPGTRLTVT.

The V and J genes are TRBV28 and TRBJ2-5; D not resolved. V lost 7 bases and J 4 bases, leaving 13 bases between the germline ends. CDR1 is MDHEN and CDR2 is SYDVKM in the germline V gene. CDR3 size: 13 residues. CDR3 sequence: CASTAYGVETQYF. The CDR3 region has the DNA TGTGCCAGCACCGCATATGGGGTAGAGACCCAGTACTTC.

The rearrangement links TRBV19 to TRBJ1-2; D not resolved. The CDR3 runs to 11 residues. Germline V gives CDR1 LNHDA, CDR2 SQIVND (reference sequence). V dropped 9 bases and J dropped 1 base, with 6 bases sitting between them. CDR3 protein: CASLSNYGYTF. For the CDR3, the DNA is TGTGCCAGCTTAAGTAACTATGGCTACACCTTC. The full variable domain, completed using reference TRBV19 and TRBJ1-2, is DGGITQSPKYLFRKEGQNVTLSCEQNLNHDAMYWYRQDPGQGLRLIYYSQIVNDFQKGDIAEGYSVSREKKESFPLTVTSAQKNPTAFYLCASLSNYGYTFGSGTRLTVV.

This chain uses TRBV7-2 with TRBJ1-3, with D maybe TRBD1 (6 bases). The V gene lost 5 bases and the J gene lost 2 bases, with 10 bases spanning the gap. From germline, CDR1 is SGHTA and CDR2 FQGNSA. This CDR3 is built from 14 residues. The DNA of the CDR3 is TGTGCCAGCAGCCACTCAGGGGCTGGAAACACCATATATTTT. Its protein product is CASSHSGAGNTIYF. The variable domain in full, completed from reference TRBV7-2 and TRBJ1-3, reads GAGVSQSPSNKVTEKGKDVELRCDPISGHTALYWYRQSLGQGLEFLIYFQGNSAPDKSGLPSDRFSAERTGGSVSTLTIQRTQQEDSAVYLCASSHSGAGNTIYFGEGSWLTVV.

This clonotype was observed many times. This chain links TRBV6-1 with TRBJ1-2; possibly TRBD1 for D (5 bases). The germline V gene encodes CDR1 MNHNS and CDR2 SASEGT. The CDR3 length is 15 residues. Trimming took off 6 bases at V and 2 bases at J, with 16 bases between the two ends. The CDR3 reads CASSMAPGRNYGYTF. Here the CDR3 DNA reads TGTGCCAGCAGCATGGCCCCGGGACGGAACTATGGCTACACCTTC.

This clonotype was observed at least ten times. The rearrangement uses TRBV2 and TRBJ1-3; D not certain. Looked up from germline, CDR1 is SNHLY and CDR2 is FYNNEI. The CDR3 has 13 residues. V dropped 8 bases and J dropped 3 bases, with 11 bases sitting between them. The CDR3, as DNA: TGTGCCAGCCACCCAAACCTTGGAAACACCATATATTTT. Its translation: CASHPNLGNTIYF.

This clonotype has more than one count but fewer than ten. V gene TRBV28 combines with J gene TRBJ2-1; TRBD2 aligns across 7 bases. Germline assignment: CDR1 MDHEN and CDR2 SYDVKM. The CDR3 has 13 residues. Unmatched junction bases numbered 8, after V lost 6 bases and J lost 9 bases. The CDR3 nucleotides read TGTGCCAGCAGACCCATCGGGGGGAGTGAGCAGTTCTTC. Translating gives CASRPIGGSEQFF.

This clonotype is a singleton in its sample. This chain links TRBV7-6 with TRBJ1-6; D unclear. The CDR3 is 13 amino acids. From germline, CDR1 is SGHVS and CDR2 FNYEAQ. The V and J ends lost 6 bases and 14 bases respectively, with 17 bases between them. The CDR3 sequence: CASSSNPETSLHF. The DNA for the CDR3 is TGTGCCAGCAGTTCCAACCCGGAGACATCCCTCCACTTT.

This clonotype has more than one count but fewer than ten. The chain joins TRBV7-2 to TRBJ1-2, with D perhaps TRBD1 (5 bases). Trimming cost V 1 base and J 8 bases, with 11 bases left between them. Looked up from germline, CDR1 is SGHTA and CDR2 is FQGNSA. This CDR3 comprises 13 residues. CDR3 DNA: TGTGCCAGCAGCTTAGGGGTATGGGGCGGCTACACCTTC. It codes for CASSLGVWGGYTF. The full variable domain, in which reference TRBV7-2 and TRBJ1-2 provide the parts outside the CDR3, is GAGVSQSPSNKVTEKGKDVELRCDPISGHTALYWYRQSLGQGLEFLIYFQGNSAPDKSGLPSDRFSAERTGGSVSTLTIQRTQQEDSAVYLCASSLGVWGGYTFGSGTRLTVV.

This clonotype has a count of ten or more. The chain couples TRBV7-2 to TRBJ2-5, with 9 bases lining up with TRBD1. V shed 4 bases, J shed 3 bases, and the junction held 6 bases outside the gene matches. Germline V gene sequence: CDR1 SGHTA, CDR2 FQGNSA. The CDR3 sequence is 15 residues long. CDR3 in DNA: TGTGCCAGCAGCTCACCGGGACAGGGAAAAGAGACCCAGTACTTC. Its translation is CASSSPGQGKETQYF.

At least ten counts were recorded for this clonotype. The chain uses TRBV20-1 and TRBJ1-1, with D hard to call. The CDR3 contains 14 residues. Germline assignment: CDR1 DFQATT and CDR2 SNEGSKA (reference sequence). Between the trimmed V and J ends, which lost 6 bases and 9 bases, there was a span of 23 bases. CDR3: CSAPNKGGDKQAFF. DNA of the CDR3: TGCAGTGCCCCTAACAAAGGCGGCGACAAACAAGCTTTCTTT.

This clonotype has at least ten counts. V is TRBV7-3 and J is TRBJ2-1; 14 bases are a match to TRBD2. The CDR3 runs 19 residues. Germline CDR1 is SGHTA and CDR2 is FQGTGA. Trimming at V came to 1 base and at J to 2 bases, leaving 7 bases not matched to a gene. CDR3 in amino acids: CASSLIGTSGRVTYNEQFF. Here the CDR3 DNA reads TGTGCCAGCAGCTTAATAGGGACTAGCGGGAGAGTGACCTACAATGAGCAGTTCTTC.

The sample holds many counts of this clonotype. This rearrangement joins TRBV20-1 to TRBJ2-7, with 7 bases lining up with TRBD1. Germline lookup yields CDR1 DFQATT and CDR2 SNEGSKA (reference sequence). This CDR3 has 12 residues. J was trimmed by 3 bases and V by 6 bases; bases with no gene match: 5. The chain's CDR3 is CSAFTGDYEQYF. CDR3 coding DNA: TGCAGTGCCTTTACAGGGGACTACGAGCAGTACTTC.

In its sample, this clonotype was seen many times. In DNA form, the CDR3 reads TGTGCCAGCAGCCAAGGGCAGGGGGGTCAGCCCCAGCATTTT. Protein: CASSQGQGGQPQHF. The V call is TRBV3-1, the J call TRBJ1-5; 7 bases map to TRBD1. The CDR3 loop spans 14 amino acids. The V and J ends lost 1 base and 6 bases, in that order; junction bases with no gene match: 3. The germline V gene has CDR1 LGHDT and CDR2 YNNKEL (reference sequence).

V and J are TRBV19 and TRBJ1-1; D unresolved. CDR1 LNHDA and CDR2 SQIVND come from the germline V gene (reference sequence). Trimming left V 5 bases short and J 4 bases short, with 8 bases between. CDR3 size: 12 residues. CDR3 nucleotide sequence: TGTGCCAGTAGTTTTTTGGGCACTGAAGCTTTCTTT. Protein product: CASSFLGTEAFF.

A note on this clonotype: A clone one base away is much larger, so this may be a read error. This chain joins TRBV29-1 and TRBJ2-3; 7 bases fit TRBD1. Losses at the gene ends were 8 bases for V and 4 bases for J; bases not matched to a gene: 15. Per germline, CDR1 SQVTM and CDR2 ANQGSEA. CDR3 length: 15 amino acids. DNA of the CDR3: TGCAGCCGCACATATGAGGGGGCGGTCGCAGATACGCAGTATTTT. Protein: CSRTYEGAVADTQYF.

The V and J genes are TRBV7-9 and TRBJ1-2; D remains unclear. The ends were cut back, 7 bases at V and 6 bases at J, with 18 bases in the middle. Looked up from germline, CDR1 is SEHNR and CDR2 is FQNEAQ (reference sequence). This CDR3 is 14 amino acids long. In DNA form, the CDR3 reads TGTGCCAGCACCAAGCCCACGTTGACAAATGGCTACACCTTC. Amino acids: CASTKPTLTNGYTF. The full variable domain, completed using reference TRBV7-9 and TRBJ1-2, is DTGVSQNPRHKITKRGQNVTFRCDPISEHNRLYWYRQTLGQGPEFLTYFQNEAQLEKSRLLSDRFSAERPKGSFSTLEIQRTEQGDSAMYLCASTKPTLTNGYTFGSGTRLTVV.

This clonotype has a count of ten or more. The chain employs TRBV28 and TRBJ2-7; D is ambiguous. The germline V gene encodes CDR1 MDHEN and CDR2 SYDVKM. The V end was cut by 2 bases, the J end by 0 bases, with 8 bases between. This CDR3 comprises 14 residues. CDR3 bases: TGTGCCAGCAGTTTAGGGGTAGGCTCCTACGAGCAGTACTTC. Protein product: CASSLGVGSYEQYF.